A selection of T cell receptor beta chains follows, all from one sample in a study of cytomegalovirus exposure and HLA in healthy donors. The protocol was immunoSEQ multiplex PCR, while the TCRdb copy is restricted to in-frame clones and leaves out a portion. Among under 150,000 clones listed, 68% were seen once. The source material was PBMCs. These receptor sequences come from a man aged 60 to 75 in good health and CMV-seronegative. Both conserved end residues are part of each CDR3.

TRBV29-1,TRBJ1-1,CSVAEQGVGDTEAFF
TRBV5-6,TRBJ1-3,CASSFPGQGPGNTIYF
TRBV25-1,NA,CASSEYGGTYEQYF
TRBV6-1,TRBJ1-4,CASSVLVGVATNEKLFF
TRBV6-1,TRBJ1-4,CASSDPGPGEKLFF
TRBV6-1,TRBJ2-7,CASRADRNSYEQYF
TRBV6-1,TRBJ2-7,CATWTSGSSYEQYF
TRBV9,TRBJ2-1,CASSASDRGSYNEQFF
TRBV2,TRBJ2-7,CARGTSGSYEQYF
TRBV10-3,TRBJ2-7,CAISEFLAGGYEQYF
TRBV27,TRBJ2-7,CATSGTGLIYEQYF
TRBV5-6,NA,CASSFRRRGGYEQYF
TRBV6-1,TRBJ2-2,CASSLLQSNTGELFF
TRBV4-2,TRBJ2-3,CASSQASSTDTQYF